This T cell receptor beta chain was captured by sequencing in a study of cytomegalovirus exposure and HLA in healthy donors. Only in-frame clones appear in the TCRdb table, and some are missing; sequencing was by immunoSEQ multiplex PCR. The data hold roughly 150,000 clones, with roughly 95% observed a single time. The CDR3 is made up of 13 amino acids. The ends were cut back, 3 bases at V and 9 bases at J, with 13 bases in the middle. Per the germline V gene, CDR1 is MNHEY and CDR2 is SMNVEV (reference sequence). The TCR was taken from a woman younger than 35 in good health and CMV-seronegative. Sequences were obtained from PBMCs. The rearrangement joins TRBV27 to TRBJ2-3; D remains ambiguous. The CDR3 protein is CASSFWSQPTQYF. In nucleotides, the CDR3 is TGTGCCAGCAGTTTCTGGAGTCAGCCCACGCAGTATTTT.